The 12 T cell receptor beta chains in this list originate from one sample, sequenced in a study of blood T cell repertoires in COVID-19. Profiling relied on immunoSEQ multiplex PCR, and the TCRdb table lists in-frame clones only, not all of them. The sample consists of around 250,000 clones, more than 85% of them appearing once. Sequenced: peripheral blood. These receptor sequences come from a woman in her seventies with active or convalescent COVID-19.

The chain is built from TRBV7-8 and TRBJ1-5; 9 nucleotides line up with TRBD1. The CDR3 length is 18 residues. Trimming removed 5 bases from V and 2 bases from J; junction bases left unmatched: 13. Germline V lookup: CDR1 SGHVS, CDR2 FQNEAQ. The CDR3: CASSTGGTGRGGNQPQHF. The CDR3 coding sequence is TGTGCCAGCAGCACCGGGGGGACAGGGCGGGGTGGCAATCAGCCCCAGCATTTT.

V usage is TRBV5-1 and J usage is TRBJ2-5; D perhaps matches TRBD2 (6 bases). CDR3 size: 17 residues. Germline CDR1 is SGHRS and CDR2 is YFSETQ. V was cut by 1 base and J by 5 bases, with 21 bases left in between. The CDR3 spells CASSLFGVGGASETQYF. CDR3 nucleotide sequence: TGCGCCAGCAGCTTGTTTGGGGTTGGAGGGGCGAGTGAGACCCAGTACTTC.

The V and J genes are TRBV6-4 and TRBJ1-1; D remains ambiguous. This CDR3 has 14 amino acids. V dropped 2 bases and J dropped 1 base, with 8 bases sitting between them. The germline CDR1 and CDR2 sequences are MRHNA and SNTAGT. CDR3 DNA sequence: TGTGCCAGCAGTGACGGACTAAGGAACACTGAAGCTTTCTTT. Its protein is CASSDGLRNTEAFF.

The gene calls are TRBV19 and TRBJ1-2; the match to TRBD1 covers 8 bases. V lost 5 bases, J lost 4 bases, and 3 bases stayed unmatched. CDR1 is LNHDA, CDR2 SQIVND, per germline (reference sequence). The CDR3 loop spans 13 amino acids. This CDR3 is CASSAQGGYGYTF. CDR3 nucleotides: TGTGCCAGTAGTGCACAGGGGGGCTATGGCTACACCTTC.

The chain carries TRBV11-2 and TRBJ1-2; TRBD1 matches at 9 bases. The CDR3 length is 15 residues. V shed 5 bases and J 5 bases; nucleotides not matched to a gene: 9. Germline V gives CDR1 SGHAT, CDR2 FQNNGV. The CDR3 region has the DNA TGTGCCAGCAGCGCTCGGGACAGGGCAAGTTATGGCTACACCTTC. Translation: CASSARDRASYGYTF.

The J gene is TRBJ2-7, the V gene TRBV10-3; a weak D match, TRBD1 (5 bases). CDR3 length equals 11 residues. Germline-derived CDR1 and CDR2 are ENHRY and SYGVKD. V was trimmed by 7 bases and J by 6 bases, leaving 10 bases between them. The CDR3 loop is CAINQGAEQYF. Written as DNA, the CDR3 is TGTGCCATCAACCAGGGCGCCGAGCAGTACTTC.

The V and J genes are TRBV27 and TRBJ2-3; D is perhaps TRBD2 (7 bases). This CDR3 spans 15 amino acids. The V gene's germline CDR1 is MNHEY and CDR2 SMNVEV (reference sequence). V dropped 6 bases and J dropped 1 base, with 14 bases sitting between them. The CDR3 nucleotides read TGTGCCAGCAGCTCGGGGGGCGACGGCACAGATACGCAGTATTTT. Protein product: CASSSGGDGTDTQYF.

This sequence joins TRBV5-6 and TRBJ1-1, with D perhaps TRBD1 (5 bases). In germline, CDR1 is SGHDT, CDR2 YYEEEE. Trimming pared 1 base from V and 4 bases from J, leaving 11 bases between. CDR3 length: 14 residues. The CDR3 bases are TGTGCCAGCAGCTTGTTCAGGGAAGTCACTGAAGCTTTCTTT. It encodes CASSLFREVTEAFF. Full variable domain (remainder filled in from reference TRBV5-6 and TRBJ1-1): DAGVTQSPTHLIKTRGQQVTLRCSPKSGHDTVSWYQQALGQGPQFIFQYYEEEERQRGNFPDRFSGHQFPNYSSELNVNALLLGDSALYLCASSLFREVTEAFFGQGTRLTVV.

V and J are TRBV9 and TRBJ2-2; 8 nucleotides align to TRBD1. This CDR3 region has 14 residues. The germline V gene has CDR1 SGDLS and CDR2 YYNGEE. Trimming removed 6 bases from V and 6 bases from J; junction bases left unmatched: 7. CDR3 protein: CASKLDRGAGELFF. The CDR3 DNA reads TGTGCCAGCAAGTTAGACAGGGGAGCCGGGGAGCTGTTTTTT.

This clone was seen a few times. This chain joins TRBV4-1 and TRBJ1-4; 7 nucleotides line up with TRBD1. J was trimmed by 7 bases and V by 4 bases; bases with no gene match: 9. From germline, CDR1 is MGHRA and CDR2 YSYEKL. The CDR3 totals 15 residues. CDR3 region: CASSRTTGFSEKLFF. The CDR3 DNA follows: TGCGCCAGCAGCCGAACGACAGGGTTCAGTGAAAAACTGTTTTTT.

This chain links TRBV7-2 with TRBJ2-1; the D gene is possibly TRBD2 (6 bases). The germline V and J ends were trimmed by 4 bases and 5 bases, with 18 bases remaining between them. The germline V gene encodes CDR1 SGHTA and CDR2 FQGNSA. The CDR3 consists of 16 residues. In nucleotides, the CDR3 is TGTGCCAGCAGCTCCTCAGGTCGGCGGGGAAACAATGAGCAGTTCTTC. Its protein is CASSSSGRRGNNEQFF.

The rearrangement uses TRBV27 and TRBJ1-1; TRBD1 matches at 7 bases. Germline V lookup: CDR1 MNHEY, CDR2 SMNVEV (reference sequence). The J segment lost 0 bases and the V segment lost 5 bases, leaving 6 bases of the junction unmatched. The CDR3 has 15 amino acids. This CDR3 reads CASSIQQGMNTEAFF. CDR3 DNA sequence: TGTGCCAGCAGTATACAACAGGGGATGAACACTGAAGCTTTCTTT.